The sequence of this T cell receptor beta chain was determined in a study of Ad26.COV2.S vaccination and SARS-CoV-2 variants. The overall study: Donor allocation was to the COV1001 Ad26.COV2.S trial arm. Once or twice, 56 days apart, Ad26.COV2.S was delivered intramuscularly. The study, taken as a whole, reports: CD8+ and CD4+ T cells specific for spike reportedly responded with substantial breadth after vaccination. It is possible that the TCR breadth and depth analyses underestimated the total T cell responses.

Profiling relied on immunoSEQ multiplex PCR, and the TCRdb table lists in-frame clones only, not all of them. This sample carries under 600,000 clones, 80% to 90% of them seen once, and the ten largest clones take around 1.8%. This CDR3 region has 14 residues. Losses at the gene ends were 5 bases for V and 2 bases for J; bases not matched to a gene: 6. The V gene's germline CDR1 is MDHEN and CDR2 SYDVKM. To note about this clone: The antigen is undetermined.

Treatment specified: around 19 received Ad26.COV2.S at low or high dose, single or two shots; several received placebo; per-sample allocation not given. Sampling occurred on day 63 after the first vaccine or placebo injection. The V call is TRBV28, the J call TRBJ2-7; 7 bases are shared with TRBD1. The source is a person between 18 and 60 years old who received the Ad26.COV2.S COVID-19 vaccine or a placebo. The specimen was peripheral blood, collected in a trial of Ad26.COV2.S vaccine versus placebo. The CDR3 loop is CASSIPGTAYEQYF. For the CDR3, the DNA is TGTGCCAGCAGTATTCCAGGGACAGCCTACGAGCAGTACTTC.